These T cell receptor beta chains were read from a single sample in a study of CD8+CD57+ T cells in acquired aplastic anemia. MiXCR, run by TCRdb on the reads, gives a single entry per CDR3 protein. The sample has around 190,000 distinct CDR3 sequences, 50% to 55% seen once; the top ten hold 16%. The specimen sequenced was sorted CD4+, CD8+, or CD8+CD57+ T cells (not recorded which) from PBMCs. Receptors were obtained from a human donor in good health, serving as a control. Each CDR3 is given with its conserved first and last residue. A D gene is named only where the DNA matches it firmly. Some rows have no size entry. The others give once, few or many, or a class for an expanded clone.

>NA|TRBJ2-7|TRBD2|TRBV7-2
TGTGCCAGCAGCTTAGCGCAGGGGACTAGCGGGGGGGCCTCCTACGAGCAGTACTTC
CASSLAQGTSGGASYEQYF
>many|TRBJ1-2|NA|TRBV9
TGTGCCAGCAGCACAACAGGGATAGGAAACTATGGCTACACCTTC
CASSTTGIGNYGYTF
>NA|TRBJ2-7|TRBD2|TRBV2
TGTGCCAGCAGAAGCGGGGGGGCAGTGCAGTACTTC
CASRSGGAVQYF
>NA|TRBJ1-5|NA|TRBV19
TGTGCCACCCGGGAGATCAATCAGCCCCAGCATTTT
CATREINQPQHF
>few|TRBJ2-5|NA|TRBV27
TGTGCCAGCAGTTTATTAGGACGGCCGAACGAAGAGACCCAGTACTTC
CASSLLGRPNEETQYF
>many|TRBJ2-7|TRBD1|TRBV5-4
TGTGCCAGCAGCTCCACCGGGGCAGGGGGCGTCGAGCAGTACTTC
CASSSTGAGGVEQYF
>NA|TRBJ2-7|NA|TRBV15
TGTGCCACCAGCAGAGATCGCACAGGTTCCTACGAGCAGTACTTC
CATSRDRTGSYEQYF
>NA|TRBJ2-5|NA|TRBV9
TGTGCCAGCAGCGTAGTAGGGGGGCTGGAGACCCAGTACTTC
CASSVVGGLETQYF
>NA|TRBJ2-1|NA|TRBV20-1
TGCAGTGCTAGAGGGGCAATTGGTGAGAATGAGCAGTTCTTC
CSARGAIGENEQFF
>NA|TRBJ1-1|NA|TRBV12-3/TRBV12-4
TGTGCCAGCAGTGACAACATGAACACTGAAGCTTTCTTT
CASSDNMNTEAFF
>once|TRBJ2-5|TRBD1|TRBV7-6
TGTGCCAGCAGCTTGGGGACAGGACCCCAAGAGACCCGGTACTTC
CASSLGTGPQETRYF